This is a list of T cell receptor beta chains from one sample in a study of T cells in Graves' hyperthyroidism and ophthalmopathy. TCRdb processed the multiplex PCR reads anew with MiXCR; each CDR3 protein has one entry. The table has about 560,000 distinct CDR3 sequences, about 45% seen once. Sequenced input: peripheral blood or thyroid tissue (not recorded which). The receptor source for this set is a woman younger than 35 with Graves' hyperthyroidism. Each CDR3 is given with its conserved first and last residue.

J gene | V gene | CDR3 protein
TRBJ2-7 | TRBV20-1 | CSARGGTSSYEQYF
TRBJ1-6 | TRBV7-9 | CASSYRDSPLHF
TRBJ1-1 | TRBV20-1 | CSASGRGRFTEAFF
TRBJ1-3 | TRBV10-3 | CAIGIPGQGSGNTIYF
TRBJ2-5 | TRBV7-2 | CASSLALGQETQYF
TRBJ2-7 | TRBV2 | CASSWTGAIGQYF
TRBJ2-2 | TRBV7-2 | CASSLRLAGANTGELFF
TRBJ1-5 | TRBV19 | CASRGTGGEYSNQPQHF
TRBJ1-5 | TRBV28 | CASSFEHQPQHF
TRBJ2-5 | TRBV24-1 | CATSELTGSPETQYF
TRBJ2-6 | TRBV11-1 | CASSTTRRDRGAGVNVLTF
TRBJ2-5 | TRBV2 | CASSFIREKTQYF
TRBJ1-2 | TRBV19 | CASIDRDYGYTF
TRBJ1-6 | TRBV13 | CASSRRQSSSYNSPLHF
TRBJ2-7 | TRBV20-1 | CSARALSGKLGEQYF
TRBJ1-2 | TRBV20-1 | CSATIGQLNYGYTF
TRBJ2-7 | TRBV7-6 | CASSLGGRGEQYF
TRBJ1-2 | TRBV7-9 | CASSLGIGNYGYTF
TRBJ2-6 | TRBV24-1 | CATSGPDRGTANVLTF
TRBJ1-2 | TRBV12-3/TRBV12-4 | CASHDFYGYTF
TRBJ1-6 | TRBV2 | CASSHTAGGNSPLHF
TRBJ1-5 | TRBV19 | CASSMTAYSNQPQHF
TRBJ1-6 | TRBV7-9 | CASSTSTGRNSPLHF
TRBJ1-6 | TRBV12-3/TRBV12-4 | CASSLLGSPLHF
TRBJ2-7 | TRBV20-1 | CSARVRTSGRAVYEQYF
TRBJ1-4 | TRBV9 | CASSVQPLFATNEKLFF
TRBJ2-2 | TRBV7-2 | CASSSGNTGELFF
TRBJ2-7 | TRBV25-1 | CASSRGDRAGSYEQYF
TRBJ2-5 | TRBV6-6 | CASSYLAKGTQYF
TRBJ1-5 | TRBV29-1 | CSVLPGQHF
TRBJ2-6 | TRBV15 | CATSSYSSSGANVLTF
TRBJ1-2 | TRBV11-2 | CASSLEARGNGYTF
TRBJ1-5 | TRBV29-1 | CSVVTSEQDSNQPQHF
TRBJ2-7 | TRBV2 | CASRGIRTNDYEQYF
TRBJ1-1 | TRBV4-2 | CASSQVAARNTEAFF
TRBJ2-7 | TRBV10-3 | CAISYSQDRFYEQYF
TRBJ1-4 | TRBV10-3 | CAISASGTGKEKLFF
TRBJ1-1 | TRBV12-3/TRBV12-4 | CASGSGGDTEAFF
TRBJ1-4 | TRBV24-1 | CATSGVQGAEEKLFF
TRBJ2-7 | TRBV15 | CATSRVQGGEQYF
TRBJ1-1 | TRBV2 | CASSEDRDTEAFF
TRBJ1-1 | TRBV5-1 | CASSLDGARGVPNTEAFF
TRBJ1-3 | TRBV29-1 | CSVEGQEGNTIYF
TRBJ1-1 | TRBV19 | CASSIMAGYGNTEAFF
TRBJ1-1 | TRBV9 | CASSVDGGATEAFF
TRBJ1-2 | TRBV5-5 | CASSQDRRDDGYTF
TRBJ1-4 | TRBV10-3 | CASSLDGGEEKLFF
TRBJ2-7 | TRBV7-9 | CASSFPTGDGYEQYF
TRBJ2-7 | TRBV19 | CASWDRGDEQYF
TRBJ1-6 | TRBV2 | CASTTSGFYEQSPLHF
TRBJ2-7 | TRBV7-9 | CATSRLAGVDYEQYF
TRBJ2-5 | TRBV7-9 | CASSRPGQGLETQYF
TRBJ1-3 | TRBV5-6 | CASSLEQGRGNTIYF
TRBJ2-7 | TRBV7-8 | CASSEAEGQGRYEQYF
TRBJ2-5 | TRBV6-6 | CASSYSETQYF
TRBJ2-7 | TRBV5-1 | CASSLDPGSYEQYF
TRBJ1-2 | TRBV24-1 | CASSYNAGYGYTF
TRBJ2-6 | TRBV19 | CASSPDGLGANVLTF
TRBJ1-2 | TRBV7-9 | CASSPGVSSDSANYGYTF